The 10 T cell receptor beta chains in this list originate from one sample, sequenced in a study of blood T cell repertoires in COVID-19. The protocol was immunoSEQ multiplex PCR, while the TCRdb copy is restricted to in-frame clones and leaves out a portion. Here the sample spans some 50,000 clones, about 90% being singletons. Sequenced input: peripheral blood. These receptors came from a man between 65 and 79 years old with active COVID-19.

The DNA of the CDR3 is TGCGCCAGCAGCCGGGACAGGGCAATTGCCGGGGAGCTGTTTTTT. This gives the protein CASSRDRAIAGELFF. This chain joins TRBV5-1 and TRBJ2-2; 9 bases align to TRBD1. Germline CDR1 is SGHRS and CDR2 is YFSETQ. With 4 bases clipped from V and 6 bases from J, the junction kept 7 bases outside the gene matches. This CDR3 region has 15 residues.

J is TRBJ1-3 and V is TRBV9; D perhaps matches TRBD1 (5 bases). The CDR3 consists of 14 residues. The germline V gene encodes CDR1 SGDLS and CDR2 YYNGEE. The V end was cut by 1 base, the J end by 1 base, with 6 bases between. CDR3 in amino acids: CASSVQGSGNTIYF. The CDR3 coding sequence is TGTGCCAGCAGCGTACAGGGTTCTGGAAACACCATATATTTT.

The chain has TRBV20-1 and TRBJ2-1; TRBD1 aligns across 7 bases. Germline loops: CDR1 DFQATT, CDR2 SNEGSKA (reference sequence). The CDR3 has 13 amino acids. The V and J ends lost 3 bases and 11 bases, in that order; junction bases with no gene match: 10. The CDR3 reads CSASRMRQGQQFF. For the CDR3, the DNA is TGCAGTGCTAGTCGGATGAGACAGGGCCAGCAGTTCTTC.

This chain joins TRBV30 and TRBJ2-1; 8 positions agree with TRBD2. This CDR3 has 15 amino acids. Unmatched junction bases numbered 6, after V lost 4 bases and J lost 1 base. Germline V CDR1 and CDR2: GTSNPN, SVGIG (reference sequence). The CDR3 DNA reads as TGTGCCTGGAAAACAGCGGGAGTATCCTACAATGAGCAGTTCTTC. Its protein is CAWKTAGVSYNEQFF.

This clone appeared a single time. The chain combines TRBV18 with TRBJ1-1; 8 bases align to TRBD1. The germline V gene encodes CDR1 KGHSH and CDR2 LQKENI. After removal of 3 bases from V and 4 bases from J, the junction contained 10 bases not matched to a gene. The CDR3 length is 16 residues. The CDR3 DNA reads as TGTGCCAGCTCACCCCTAGACAGGGGCTTGGGCACTGAAGCTTTCTTT. Its translation is CASSPLDRGLGTEAFF.

This rearrangement joins TRBV19 to TRBJ2-3; maybe TRBD1 (6 bases). The germline gives CDR1 LNHDA, CDR2 SQIVND (reference sequence). Between the trimmed V and J ends, which lost 0 bases and 2 bases, there was a span of 12 bases. This CDR3 is built from 16 residues. The CDR3: CASSIDSGVYTDTQYF. CDR3 DNA sequence: TGTGCCAGTAGTATAGATTCAGGGGTCTACACAGATACGCAGTATTTT.

The chain carries TRBV4-1 and TRBJ1-6; D ambiguous. V gave up 1 base and J gave up 1 base, with 11 bases separating them. The CDR3 spans 17 residues. Germline V gene data show CDR1 as MGHRA and CDR2 as YSYEKL. The CDR3 DNA follows: TGCGCCAGCAGCCAAGGAGTCATTCGTTCCTATAATTCACCCCTCCACTTT. Translation: CASSQGVIRSYNSPLHF.

This rearrangement joins TRBV18 to TRBJ2-7, with 8 bases fitting TRBD2. This CDR3 region has 13 residues. Unmatched junction bases numbered 3, after V lost 2 bases and J lost 6 bases. Germline CDR1 KGHSH, CDR2 LQKENI. CDR3 nucleotides: TGTGCCAGCTCACCAAGTCTAGCGGGCGAGCAGTACTTC. The encoded protein is CASSPSLAGEQYF.

The CDR3 protein is CASSRTGDSNQPQHF. The CDR3, as DNA: TGTGCCAGCAGCCGGACAGGGGACAGCAATCAGCCCCAGCATTTT. The V call is TRBV7-8, the J call TRBJ1-5, with 9 bases matching TRBD1. CDR1 and CDR2 (germline): SGHVS, FQNEAQ. This CDR3 is 15 amino acids long. After removal of 5 bases from V and 1 base from J, the junction contained 3 bases not matched to a gene.

The chain links TRBV6-4 to TRBJ1-6, with TRBD1 as a possible D gene (5 bases). This CDR3 is 15 amino acids long. Germline V gene sequence: CDR1 MRHNA, CDR2 SNTAGT. V dropped 6 bases and J dropped 5 bases, with 14 bases sitting between them. This CDR3 is CASRRQGEDNSPLHF. The CDR3 coding sequence is TGTGCCAGCAGACGTCAAGGGGAGGATAATTCACCCCTCCACTTT.